This note documents a single T cell receptor beta chain sequence. Antigen specificity is unknown. The data were produced by immunoSEQ multiplex PCR, yet TCRdb's version contains in-frame clones alone and is incomplete. The table shows about 1.5 million clones, with about 96% occurring only once. The data stem from a study of shared clonotypes between healthy human individuals. It was into CD45RA+ naive and CD45RA-negative memory subsets that the CD4+ cells were split. Study-wide results and caveats: It was observed that around 5% of naive CD4 clonotypes were shared across a handful of donors. Larger richness was generally estimated for naive than memory subsets. Blood was the only sampled material, and tissue repertoires likely differ.

The CDR3 loop spans 14 amino acids. J was trimmed by 5 bases and V by 5 bases; bases with no gene match: 7. Germline values: CDR1 MNHNY, CDR2 SVGAGI (reference sequence). The rearrangement joins TRBV6-6 to TRBJ1-1; TRBD1 matches at 8 bases. The specimen sequenced was naive CD4+ T cells sorted from blood. Subset noted: CD45RA+ positively selected. This TCR derives from a young man in good health. CDR3 loop: CASSVQGASTEAFF. As DNA, the CDR3 is TGTGCCAGCAGTGTCCAGGGGGCATCGACTGAAGCTTTCTTT.